Described below is a single T cell receptor beta chain sequence and its context. What it binds is unknown. Germline loops: CDR1 SGHRS, CDR2 YFSETQ. V shed 2 bases and J shed 1 base, with 15 bases lying between them. The CDR3 runs 16 residues. The data stem from a study of Ad26.COV2.S vaccination and SARS-CoV-2 variants. Across the whole study: Enrolled in COV1001, the donor was in the Ad26.COV2.S trial arm, which received the vaccine. Points from the study as a whole: The TCR breadth and depth analyses may have produced an underestimate of total T cell responses. Non-spike TCR breadth was similar in vaccine and placebo recipients.

Treatment noted: 15 to 20 received Ad26.COV2.S at low or high dose, single or two shots; a few received placebo; per-sample allocation not given. Specimen acquisition occurred on day 63 following the initial vaccine or placebo injection. At a Boston site, the person donating was an adult of 18-55 years. Data came from immunoSEQ multiplex PCR; TCRdb stores just in-frame clones and leaves some out. The table lists 300,000 to 350,000 clones, about 86% of them singletons, with about 11% in the top ten. This TCR was sampled from a person between 18 and 65 years old who received the Ad26.COV2.S COVID-19 vaccine or a placebo. The sample here was peripheral blood, taken in a trial of Ad26.COV2.S vaccine versus placebo. The chain recombines TRBV5-1 with TRBJ2-5; TRBD1 might be the D (5 bases). The CDR3 is CASSFSGRASQETQYF. DNA for the CDR3: TGCGCCAGCAGCTTTTCAGGCAGGGCTTCCCAAGAGACCCAGTACTTC.